These T cell receptor beta chains were read from a single sample in a study of cytomegalovirus exposure and HLA in healthy donors. The table came from immunoSEQ multiplex PCR; TCRdb's copy has only in-frame clones and leaves some out. The table records under 150,000 clones, roughly three quarters of them present only once. The source material was PBMCs. All receptors come from a woman aged 40 to 50 in good health and CMV-seronegative. Both conserved end residues are part of each CDR3. The D gene is left open where the match is weak. Only part of the rows carry a size: once, few, many, or a class if the clone is expanded.

d_gene	abundance	j_gene	v_gene	CDR3aa	CDR3nt
-	-	TRBJ1-2	TRBV19	CASSILGTPANYGYTF	TGTGCCAGTAGTATATTGGGGACACCCGCCAACTATGGCTACACCTTC
TRBD2	-	TRBJ2-7	TRBV6-1	CASTQTSESSYEQYF	TGTGCCAGCACCCAGACTAGCGAGAGCTCCTACGAGCAGTACTTC
-	-	TRBJ1-2	TRBV5-1	CASSFAGSLGYTF	TGCGCCAGCAGCTTCGCAGGGTCGTTGGGCTACACCTTC
-	-	TRBJ2-7	TRBV2	CASSAVRGVGYSYEQYF	TGTGCCAGCAGTGCCGTTCGGGGAGTAGGTTATTCCTACGAGCAGTACTTC
-	-	TRBJ2-7	TRBV6-1	CASSVVGHTYEQYF	TGTGCCAGCAGTGTGGTGGGACACACCTACGAGCAGTACTTC
-	-	TRBJ2-6	TRBV5-4	CASSSQGAGANVLTF	TGTGCCAGCAGCTCACAGGGAGCTGGGGCCAACGTCCTGACTTTC
-	-	TRBJ1-5	TRBV7-9	CASSSSDSGQPQHF	TGTGCCAGCAGCTCGTCGGACTCCGGGCAGCCCCAGCATTTT
-	-	TRBJ2-2	TRBV9	CASSTTVRGTGELFF	TGTGCCAGCAGTACGACAGTCAGGGGCACCGGGGAGCTGTTTTTT
TRBD1	-	TRBJ1-4	TRBV28	CASSSPGQGNEKLFF	TGTGCCAGCAGTTCCCCGGGACAGGGGAATGAAAAACTGTTTTTT
-	few	TRBJ1-1	TRBV7-9	CSSSLIRQNTEAFF	TGTTCCAGCAGCTTAATCCGACAGAACACTGAAGCTTTCTTT
TRBD2	-	TRBJ2-7	TRBV5-4	CASSQGLAISSYEQYF	TGCGCCAGCAGCCAAGGACTAGCGATAAGCTCCTACGAGCAGTACTTC
TRBD1	few	TRBJ1-5	TRBV2	CASSQGDRGQPQHF	TGTGCCAGCAGCCAAGGGGACAGAGGTCAGCCCCAGCATTTT